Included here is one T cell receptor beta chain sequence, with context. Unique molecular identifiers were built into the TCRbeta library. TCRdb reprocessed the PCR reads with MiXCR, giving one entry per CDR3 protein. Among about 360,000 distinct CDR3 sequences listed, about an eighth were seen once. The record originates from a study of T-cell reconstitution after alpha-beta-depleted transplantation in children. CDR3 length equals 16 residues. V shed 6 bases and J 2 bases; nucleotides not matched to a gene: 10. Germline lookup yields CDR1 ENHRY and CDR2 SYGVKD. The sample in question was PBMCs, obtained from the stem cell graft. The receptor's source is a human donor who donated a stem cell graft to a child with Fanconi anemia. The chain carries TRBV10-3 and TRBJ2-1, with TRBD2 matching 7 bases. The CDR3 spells CAISEGGLGTYNEQFF. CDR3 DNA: TGTGCCATCAGCGAGGGCGGACTAGGGACCTACAATGAGCAGTTCTTC.